The 28 T cell receptor beta chains reported below all come from one sample, sequenced in a study of shared clonotypes between healthy human individuals. Profiled with immunoSEQ multiplex PCR; TCRdb holds only in-frame clones, not every one. This sample yields under 2,000,000 clones, of which about 95% are seen a single time; around 1.2% belongs to the top ten. Naive CD8 cells were CD45RO-negative, positively selected for CCR7, excluding terminally differentiated effector memory CD45RA+ cells. Specimen: naive CD8+ T cells sorted from blood. The receptors were sampled from a man younger than 35 in good health.

This sequence joins TRBV4-1 and TRBJ2-5, with 10 nucleotides matching TRBD1. The CDR3 loop spans 16 amino acids. V trimming: 3 bases; J trimming: 5 bases; junction bases outside the gene matches: 9. CDR1 and CDR2 from the germline V gene are MGHRA and YSYEKL. The CDR3 coding sequence is TGCGCCAGCAGCCACCCGGGACAGGGGCGAGGGGAGACCCAGTACTTC. Its translation: CASSHPGQGRGETQYF.

About this clone: The identical CDR3 is also encoded by other nucleotide sequences in the sample. The chain joins TRBV19 to TRBJ2-7; 10 nucleotides align to TRBD1. The CDR3 runs to 14 residues. V shed 5 bases, J shed 4 bases, and the junction held 5 bases outside the gene matches. Germline loops: CDR1 LNHDA, CDR2 SQIVND (reference sequence). CDR3 sequence: CASSAGQGDYEQYF. The DNA of the CDR3 is TGTGCCAGTAGTGCCGGACAGGGGGATTACGAGCAGTACTTC.

The chain uses TRBV10-2 and TRBJ2-7; 7 bases fit TRBD1. Trimming took 6 bases from V and 0 from J; bases not matched to a gene: 5. Germline values: CDR1 WSHSY, CDR2 SAAADI. This CDR3 contains 14 residues. This CDR3 is CASRGTVYSYEQYF. CDR3 DNA: TGCGCCAGCAGGGGGACAGTATACTCCTACGAGCAGTACTTC.

This chain joins TRBV6-5 and TRBJ2-7; D unclear. Trimming pared 0 bases from V and 4 bases from J, leaving 10 bases between. Germline lookup yields CDR1 MNHEY and CDR2 SVGAGI. The CDR3 is 14 amino acids. DNA of the CDR3: TGTGCCAGCAGTTACTCCCCCTCCCTATACGAGCAGTACTTC. It encodes CASSYSPSLYEQYF.

The J gene is TRBJ1-1, the V gene TRBV5-4, with D maybe TRBD1 (5 bases). The V end lost 1 base, the J end lost 10 bases, and 14 bases lay between the germline ends. CDR1 SGHNT and CDR2 YYREEE come from the germline V gene (reference sequence). This CDR3 spans 13 amino acids. CDR3: CASSLYSGFGAFF. In nucleotides, the CDR3 is TGTGCCAGCAGCTTGTATTCAGGGTTCGGAGCTTTCTTT.

This chain uses TRBV4-3 with TRBJ2-5; 8 nucleotides agree with TRBD2. Looked up from germline, CDR1 is LGHNA and CDR2 is YSLEER. With 0 bases clipped from V and 2 bases from J, the junction kept 8 bases outside the gene matches. The CDR3 loop spans 17 amino acids. The CDR3: CASSQDPASGRQETQYF. The DNA for the CDR3 is TGCGCCAGCAGCCAAGATCCGGCTAGCGGGCGGCAAGAGACCCAGTACTTC.

This clone was detected once. The chain has TRBV29-1 and TRBJ1-2; D not certain. Germline V gene sequence: CDR1 SQVTM, CDR2 ANQGSEA. V was shortened by 0 bases and J by 4 bases, with 15 bases between the two germline ends. CDR3 length equals 15 residues. For the CDR3, the DNA is TGCAGCGTTGAAGATGGGGTTTGGGGTACCTATGGCTACACCTTC. Translated: CSVEDGVWGTYGYTF.

A remark on this clone: The sample carries other DNA sequences with the same CDR3. V usage is TRBV4-1 and J usage is TRBJ2-7; 9 bases align to TRBD1. The ends lost 1 base at V and 2 bases at J; junction bases unmatched: 3. Germline-derived CDR1 and CDR2 are MGHRA and YSYEKL. The CDR3 is 15 residues long. The CDR3 reads CASSQGTGAPYEQYF. The CDR3 DNA is TGCGCCAGCAGCCAAGGGACAGGGGCCCCCTACGAGCAGTACTTC.

The chain joins TRBV23-1 to TRBJ2-7; 9 bases align to TRBD1. TRBV23-1 is recorded as an ORF, its role being uncertain. The CDR3 spans 15 residues. V gave up 2 bases and J gave up 6 bases; unmatched junction bases: 8. The CDR3 reads CASSQTPGQGIEQYF. CDR3 bases: TGCGCCAGCAGTCAAACTCCGGGACAGGGAATCGAGCAGTACTTC.

The chain couples TRBV13 to TRBJ1-1; unclear D gene. CDR1 is PRHDT, CDR2 FYEKMQ, per germline (reference sequence). The CDR3 runs 15 residues. The V gene lost 1 base and the J gene lost 0 bases, with 9 bases spanning the gap. CDR3 in amino acids: CASSLVAAMNTEAFF. The CDR3 coding sequence is TGTGCCAGCAGCTTAGTGGCAGCAATGAACACTGAAGCTTTCTTT.

The rearrangement links TRBV5-8 to TRBJ2-7, with D unresolved. V was pared by 2 bases and J by 5 bases, with 14 bases between. Per germline, CDR1 SGHTS and CDR2 YDEGEE. The CDR3 is 14 residues long. CDR3 loop: CASSLGPLMDEQYF. CDR3 DNA sequence: TGTGCCAGCAGCTTAGGGCCCCTCATGGACGAGCAGTACTTC.

V gene TRBV6-5 combines with J gene TRBJ2-7; TRBD2 aligns across 13 bases. Trimming at V came to 6 bases and at J to 4 bases, leaving 6 bases not matched to a gene. Germline-derived CDR1 and CDR2 are MNHEY and SVGAGI. The CDR3 has 15 residues. The CDR3 DNA reads TGTGCCAGCAGCCCCTCGACTAGCGGGAGGTACGAGCAGTACTTC. Translation: CASSPSTSGRYEQYF.

This clone was seen only once. The chain has TRBV4-1 and TRBJ2-5; 10 nucleotides align to TRBD2. The V gene end was trimmed by 1 base and the J gene end by 3 bases; junction bases not matched to a gene: 11. The CDR3 is made up of 18 amino acids. Germline CDR1 is MGHRA and CDR2 is YSYEKL. CDR3 residues: CASSQGPGTSEFEETQYF. The CDR3, as DNA: TGCGCCAGCAGCCAAGGGCCCGGGACTAGCGAATTTGAAGAGACCCAGTACTTC.

V gene TRBV27 combines with J gene TRBJ2-1; 9 nucleotides line up with TRBD2. The V and J ends lost 2 bases and 8 bases, in that order; junction bases with no gene match: 4. Germline V gives CDR1 MNHEY, CDR2 SMNVEV (reference sequence). This CDR3 is built from 14 residues. DNA for the CDR3: TGTGCCAGCAGTTTAGTAGCGGGAGCATATGAGCAGTTCTTC. Residues: CASSLVAGAYEQFF.

The rearrangement links TRBV6-1 to TRBJ1-2; D not certain. The CDR3 spans 14 residues. The ends were cut back, 10 bases at V and 6 bases at J, with 21 bases in the middle. Germline V CDR1 and CDR2: MNHNS, SASEGT. The CDR3, as DNA: TGTGCCACCTCCTTTAACCCTGGGATCGATGGCTACACCTTC. Translation gives CATSFNPGIDGYTF.

The rearrangement joins TRBV7-6 to TRBJ2-1; 7 bases map to TRBD2. V was clipped by 2 bases and J by 8 bases; unmatched bases: 9. The CDR3 runs to 15 residues. Germline assignment: CDR1 SGHVS and CDR2 FNYEAQ. As DNA, the CDR3 is TGTGCCAGCAGCTTAACCGCGGGAGCTAGTGATGAGCAGTTCTTC. Translation: CASSLTAGASDEQFF.

Points on this clone: The sample has other DNA sequences that encode this CDR3 too. The chain links TRBV21-1 to TRBJ2-7; no DNA check was done on the table's D call, TRBD1. TRBV21-1 is marked as a pseudogene. The CDR3 loop spans 13 amino acids. The CDR3 bases are TGTGCCAGCAGCAAGAGGGGGCTCTACGAGCAGTACTTC. Translating it yields CASSKRGLYEQYF.

The chain recombines TRBV5-1 with TRBJ2-7; 7 nucleotides line up with TRBD2. This CDR3 comprises 16 residues. V was clipped by 0 bases and J by 2 bases; unmatched bases: 8. In germline, CDR1 is SGHRS, CDR2 YFSETQ. CDR3 coding DNA: TGCGCCAGCAGCTTGGTGGCCCCTAGCGGAGCCTACGAGCAGTACTTC. It is translated as CASSLVAPSGAYEQYF.

Of note for this clone: Additional DNA sequences in this sample encode the identical CDR3. The rearrangement links TRBV4-1 to TRBJ2-2; D ambiguous. V shed 0 bases and J shed 3 bases, with 2 bases lying between them. The CDR3 consists of 13 residues. Germline CDR1 MGHRA, CDR2 YSYEKL. This CDR3 reads CASSQEYTGELFF. The CDR3 DNA follows: TGCGCCAGCAGCCAAGAGTACACCGGGGAGCTGTTTTTT.

The J gene is TRBJ2-4, the V gene TRBV28; D gene ambiguous. Trimming cost V 6 bases and J 2 bases, with 17 bases left between them. Germline loops: CDR1 MDHEN, CDR2 SYDVKM. This CDR3 contains 16 residues. DNA of the CDR3: TGTGCCAGCAGCGCCGCCCCCCTCCTGACCAAAAACATTCAGTACTTC. This encodes CASSAAPLLTKNIQYF.

This clone was seen once. The V call is TRBV7-6, the J call TRBJ1-1; perhaps TRBD1 as D (5 bases). CDR1 SGHVS and CDR2 FNYEAQ come from the germline V gene. The CDR3 contains 17 residues. Trimming took off 3 bases at V and 2 bases at J, with 19 bases between the two ends. The CDR3, as DNA: TGTGCCAGCAGCTTTGGCACCGGGACCACCTTAAACACTGAAGCTTTCTTT. Protein: CASSFGTGTTLNTEAFF.

The rearrangement joins TRBV4-3 to TRBJ1-2, with D perhaps TRBD1 (6 bases). Germline CDR1 LGHNA, CDR2 YSLEER. V lost 4 bases and J lost 5, with 14 bases in between. The CDR3 spans 14 residues. CDR3 DNA: TGCGCCAGCAGCCCAAGAGGGGGGGCGTATGGCTACACCTTC. Its protein is CASSPRGGAYGYTF.

The rearrangement uses TRBV19 and TRBJ2-6, with D possibly matching TRBD1 (6 bases). CDR1 LNHDA and CDR2 SQIVND come from the germline V gene (reference sequence). The CDR3 covers 15 residues. Written as DNA, the CDR3 is TGTCCAGGGGCTGGTAGGTTCTCTGGGGCCAACGTCCTGACTTTC. As protein: CPGAGRFSGANVLTF.

V gene TRBV2 combines with J gene TRBJ2-3; D is ambiguous. CDR1 SNHLY and CDR2 FYNNEI come from the germline V gene. The V end was cut by 9 bases, the J end by 0 bases, with 10 bases between. The length of the CDR3 is 13 residues. In DNA form, the CDR3 reads TGTGCCAGGCGCGAGGATAGCACAGATACGCAGTATTTT. It is translated as CARREDSTDTQYF.

DNA for the CDR3: TGTGCCAGCAGTTTATGGGCGGGGGAACGAGATACGCAGTATTTT. It is translated as CASSLWAGERDTQYF. The J gene is TRBJ2-3, the V gene TRBV28; 7 bases agree with TRBD2. Trimming removed 0 bases from V and 5 bases from J; junction bases left unmatched: 5. The CDR3 has 15 amino acids. CDR1 and CDR2 (germline): MDHEN, SYDVKM.

V usage is TRBV5-4 and J usage is TRBJ1-1; unclear D gene. Trimming removed 0 bases at V and 8 bases at J, with 11 bases between. This CDR3 has 13 amino acids. CDR1 is SGHNT, CDR2 YYREEE, per germline (reference sequence). The CDR3 protein is CASSLDRTGEAFF. The DNA for the CDR3 is TGTGCCAGCAGCTTGGACAGAACCGGGGAAGCTTTCTTT.

The chain couples TRBV5-5 to TRBJ1-1; a weak D match, TRBD1 (5 bases). The germline V and J ends were trimmed by 4 bases and 4 bases, with 14 bases remaining between them. CDR3 size: 14 residues. The germline CDR1 and CDR2 sequences are SGHKS and YYEKEE (reference sequence). The CDR3 is CASSPWGGSTEAFF. CDR3 coding DNA: TGTGCCAGCAGCCCCTGGGGGGGTTCCACTGAAGCTTTCTTT. The variable domain in full, with the rest retrieved from reference TRBV5-5 and TRBJ1-1, is DAGVTQSPTHLIKTRGQQVTLRCSPISGHKSVSWYQQVLGQGPQFIFQYYEKEERGRGNFPDRFSARQFPNYSSELNVNALLLGDSALYLCASSPWGGSTEAFFGQGTRLTVV.

The V call is TRBV5-6, the J call TRBJ2-7; 11 bases map to TRBD2. Germline V gene lookup returns CDR1 SGHDT and CDR2 YYEEEE. The CDR3 extends over 12 amino acids. The J segment lost 7 bases and the V segment lost 5 bases, leaving 2 bases of the junction unmatched. This chain's CDR3 is CASRGLAVEQYF. As DNA, the CDR3 is TGTGCCAGCAGGGGACTAGCGGTAGAGCAGTACTTC.